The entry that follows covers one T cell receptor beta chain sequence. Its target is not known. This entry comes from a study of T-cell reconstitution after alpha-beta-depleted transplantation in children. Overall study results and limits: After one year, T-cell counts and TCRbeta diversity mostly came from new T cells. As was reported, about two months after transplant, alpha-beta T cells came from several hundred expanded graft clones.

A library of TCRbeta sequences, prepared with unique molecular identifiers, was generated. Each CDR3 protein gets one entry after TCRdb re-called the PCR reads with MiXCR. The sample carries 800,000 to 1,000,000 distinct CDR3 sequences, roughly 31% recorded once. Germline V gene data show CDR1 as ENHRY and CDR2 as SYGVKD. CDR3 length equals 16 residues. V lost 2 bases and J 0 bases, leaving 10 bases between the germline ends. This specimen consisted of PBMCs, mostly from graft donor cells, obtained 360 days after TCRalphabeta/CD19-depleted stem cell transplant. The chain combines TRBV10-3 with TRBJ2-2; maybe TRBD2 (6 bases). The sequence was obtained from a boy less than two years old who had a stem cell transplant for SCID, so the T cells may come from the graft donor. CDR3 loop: CAISEHRGANTGELFF. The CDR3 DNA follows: TGTGCCATCAGTGAGCATCGCGGGGCGAACACCGGGGAGCTGTTTTTT.